Listed below are T cell receptor beta chains from one sample, sequenced in a study of T cell responses to AZD1222 COVID-19 vaccine. Assay used: immunoSEQ multiplex PCR; TCRdb lists only in-frame clones, some missing. In the table there are about 120,000 clones, about 85% of which are singletons. The specimen was peripheral blood, collected 28 days after the second AZD1222 dose. These receptors were collected from an adult who received the AZD1222 COVID-19 vaccine. The CDR3 runs from the conserved cysteine through the conserved F or W. The D gene is left open where the match is weak. Clone size is given for some rows only: seen once, a few or many times, or a class if the clone is expanded.

abundance,d_gene,v_gene,j_gene,CDR3nt,CDR3aa
NA,NA,TRBV4-3,TRBJ2-5,TGCGCCAGCAGCCAAGATGGCGGGGCCGACCAAGAGACCCAGTACTTC,CASSQDGGADQETQYF
NA,TRBD1,TRBV4-3,TRBJ1-6,TGCGCCAGCAGCGAATCGGGACAGGGGGCGAATAATTCACCCCTCCACTTT,CASSESGQGANNSPLHF
NA,TRBD1,TRBV5-1,TRBJ2-5,TGCGCCAGCAGCAGCCGGGACAGGGAGGAGACCCAGTACTTC,CASSSRDREETQYF
NA,NA,TRBV14,TRBJ2-7,TGTGCCAGCAGCCAAGATTTCTACGAGCAGTACTTC,CASSQDFYEQYF
NA,NA,TRBV7-8,TRBJ1-1,TGTGCCAGCAGCTTATCTCCCAGTCGGAACACTGAAGCTTTCTTT,CASSLSPSRNTEAFF
few,NA,TRBV13,TRBJ1-2,TGTGCCAGCAGCTTAGTGTCAGGGTCTCACTATGGCTACACCTTC,CASSLVSGSHYGYTF
NA,NA,TRBV6-6,TRBJ1-2,TGTGCCAGCAGTTACTCGGAGATAACCTATGGCTACACCTTC,CASSYSEITYGYTF
NA,TRBD1,TRBV5-1,TRBJ1-2,TGCGCCAGCAGCTTGGAAGGGGGCGCGAATGGCTACACCTTC,CASSLEGGANGYTF
once,NA,TRBV4-3,TRBJ2-5,TGCGCCAGCAGCCAAGCGCAGGCGCTTGGGGAGACCCAGTACTTC,CASSQAQALGETQYF
few,NA,TRBV28,TRBJ2-3,TGTGCCAGCAAAGGCCCCACAGATACGCAGTATTTT,CASKGPTDTQYF
NA,NA,TRBV29-1,TRBJ2-5,TGCAGCGTCGCAGGGGGACTACTTAAAGAGACCCAGTACTTC,CSVAGGLLKETQYF
NA,NA,TRBV7-9,TRBJ2-3,TGTGCCAGCAGCTTAGGCTCACCGGCAGATACGCAGTATTTT,CASSLGSPADTQYF
NA,NA,TRBV4-1,TRBJ1-2,TGCGCCAGCAGCCCGAGTCCAGGGCATAAAAGAGGCTACACCTTC,CASSPSPGHKRGYTF
NA,TRBD1,TRBV4-2,TRBJ2-1,TGTGCCAGCAGCCAAGATGCAGGGGGGCAGTTCTTC,CASSQDAGGQFF
NA,NA,TRBV20-1,TRBJ1-1,TGCAGTGCTAGTGATAAGAACACTGAAGCTTTCTTT,CSASDKNTEAFF
NA,NA,TRBV7-9,TRBJ2-7,TGTGCCAGCGGGGACACGAGCTCCTACGAGCAGTACTTC,CASGDTSSYEQYF
once,NA,TRBV24-1,TRBJ1-3,TGTGCCACCAGTGATTACTCTGGAAACACCATATATTTT,CATSDYSGNTIYF
NA,NA,TRBV5-1,TRBJ1-1,TGCGCCAGCAGCTTGGATGGGGCCCGGGAGGCTTTCTTT,CASSLDGAREAFF
NA,NA,TRBV5-1,TRBJ1-1,TGCGCCAGCAGCTTAATACAGGGAGGAGGCACTGAAGCTTTCTTT,CASSLIQGGGTEAFF
NA,TRBD1,TRBV19,TRBJ1-6,TGTGCCAGTAGTGCAGGGGGTCGTCTGAATTCACCCCTCCACTTT,CASSAGGRLNSPLHF
once,NA,TRBV5-1,TRBJ2-5,TGCGCCAGCAGCAGTATAGAGGCACAAGCGAAGACCCAGTACTTC,CASSSIEAQAKTQYF
NA,NA,TRBV11-1,TRBJ2-1,TGTGCCAGCAGCAGCGGGGGACAGTCATACAATGAGCAGTTCTTC,CASSSGGQSYNEQFF
NA,NA,TRBV7-2,TRBJ1-1,TGTGCCAGCAGCTTAACGGGGGAGGGGACGAACACTGAAGCTTTCTTT,CASSLTGEGTNTEAFF